Below, 9 T cell receptor beta chains from the same sample are listed, as sequenced in a study of cytomegalovirus exposure and HLA in healthy donors. Researchers ran the PCR with 60 Vbeta and 13 Jbeta primers. Generated by immunoSEQ multiplex PCR, the TCRdb table keeps only in-frame clones and is missing some. This table has approximately 150,000 clones, about 60% appearing once. Sample: PBMCs. The receptors originated from an older woman in good health and CMV-seropositive.

This clone was counted a few times. The chain carries TRBV28 and TRBJ1-6; no firm D call. The V end was cut by 7 bases, the J end by 0 bases, with 10 bases between. The CDR3 runs to 15 residues. CDR1 and CDR2 from the germline V gene are MDHEN and SYDVKM. The CDR3 nucleotides read TGTGCCAGCACATCAACCAGCTCCTATAATTCACCCCTCCACTTT. Translation gives CASTSTSSYNSPLHF.

This clone was observed a handful of times. The genes are TRBV4-2 and TRBJ1-1; the D gene is possibly TRBD1 (6 bases). Trimming pared 3 bases from V and 2 bases from J, leaving 13 bases between. This CDR3 has 15 residues. CDR1 LGHNA and CDR2 YNFKEQ come from the germline V gene. In nucleotides, the CDR3 is TGTGCCAGCAGCCACCCAGGGGTAGAAAACACTGAAGCTTTCTTT. This encodes CASSHPGVENTEAFF.

Written as DNA, the CDR3 is TGTGCCAGCAGCTTCCAGGGGCTACATGAGCAGTTCTTC. It codes for CASSFQGLHEQFF. V is TRBV5-8 and J is TRBJ2-1, with a possible D match to TRBD1 (6 bases). Germline loops: CDR1 SGHTS, CDR2 YDEGEE. V gave up 2 bases and J gave up 8 bases, with 11 bases separating them. The CDR3 spans 13 residues.

This clone was detected only once. One junction end does not reproduce the germline sequence, and a read error may be involved. This chain connects TRBV7-7 to TRBJ2-2; 9 bases match TRBD2. Per the germline V gene, CDR1 is SSHAT and CDR2 is FNYEAQ (reference sequence). This CDR3 comprises 17 residues. The CDR3 DNA is TGTGCTAGCAGCTTAAGGGCGGGGGGGGCCGGCACCGGGGAGCTGTTTTTT. It codes for CASSLRAGGAGTGELFF.

This clone was recorded only once. The chain employs TRBV19 and TRBJ1-1; weak D call: TRBD1 (5 bases). Germline values: CDR1 LNHDA, CDR2 SQIVND (reference sequence). CDR3 length: 13 residues. Trimming pared 6 bases from V and 1 base from J, leaving 9 bases between. The CDR3 sequence: CASRSDRNTEAFF. The CDR3, as DNA: TGTGCCAGTAGATCCGACAGGAACACTGAAGCTTTCTTT.

V gene TRBV7-6 combines with J gene TRBJ2-2; maybe TRBD2 (5 bases). This CDR3 has 16 residues. The ends were cut back, 5 bases at V and 0 bases at J, with 13 bases in the middle. The germline V gene encodes CDR1 SGHVS and CDR2 FNYEAQ. The CDR3 region is CASSRGLNPNTGELFF. The CDR3 DNA reads as TGTGCCAGCAGCAGAGGACTCAATCCGAACACCGGGGAGCTGTTTTTT. Supplemented by reference TRBV7-6 and TRBJ2-2, the full variable domain reads GAGVSQSPRYKVTKRGQDVALRCDPISGHVSLYWYRQALGQGPEFLTYFNYEAQQDKSGLPNDRFSAERPEGSISTLTIQRTEQRDSAMYRCASSRGLNPNTGELFFGEGSRLTVL.

Details on this clone: The junction does not match germline at one end; this may be a read error. V usage is TRBV28 and J usage is TRBJ1-3; no clear D. Germline CDR1 reads MDHEN; CDR2 reads SYDVKM. The CDR3 extends over 14 amino acids. The CDR3 here is CATSKMRSGNTIYF. The CDR3 DNA reads TGTGCCACCAGTAAGATGCGCTCTGGAAACACCATATATTTT.

This clone was counted a few times. CDR3 in amino acids: CASSPGTSGRALDTQYF. The CDR3 nucleotides are TGCGCCAGCAGCCCCGGGACTAGCGGGAGGGCCTTGGATACGCAGTATTTT. This chain joins TRBV5-1 and TRBJ2-3, with 16 bases matching TRBD2. J gave up 6 bases and V 4 bases, and 8 bases lay outside the gene matches. CDR3 size: 17 residues. Per germline, CDR1 SGHRS and CDR2 YFSETQ.

J is TRBJ1-1 and V is TRBV25-1; perhaps TRBD1 as D (5 bases). Trimming took 2 bases from V and 5 from J, leaving 15 bases between them. The CDR3 runs to 15 residues. CDR1 and CDR2 (germline): MGHDK, SYGVNS. The CDR3 DNA is TGTGCCAGCAGTGAACCGGACATGTCAATGACTGAAGCTTTCTTT. Its translation is CASSEPDMSMTEAFF.